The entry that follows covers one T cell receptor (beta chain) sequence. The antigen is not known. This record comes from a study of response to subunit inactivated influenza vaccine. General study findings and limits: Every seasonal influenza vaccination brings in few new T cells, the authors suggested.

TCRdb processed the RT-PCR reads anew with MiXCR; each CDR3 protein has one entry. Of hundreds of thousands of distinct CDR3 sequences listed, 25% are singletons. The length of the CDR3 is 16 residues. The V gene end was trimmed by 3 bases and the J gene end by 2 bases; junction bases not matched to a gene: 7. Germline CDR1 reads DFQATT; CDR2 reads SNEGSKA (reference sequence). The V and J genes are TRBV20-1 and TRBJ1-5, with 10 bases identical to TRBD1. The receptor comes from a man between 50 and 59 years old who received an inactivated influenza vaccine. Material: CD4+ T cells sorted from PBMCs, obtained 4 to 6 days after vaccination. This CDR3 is CSASPGTGDGNQPQHF. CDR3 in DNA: TGCAGTGCTAGCCCTGGGACAGGGGATGGCAATCAGCCCCAGCATTTT.